What follows describes a single T cell receptor (beta chain). CDR1 and CDR2 (germline): MRHNA, SNTAGT. With 0 bases removed from V and 7 bases from J, the gap between germline ends came to 9 bases. CDR3 size: 14 residues. The data were obtained in a study of blood T cell repertoires in COVID-19. Overall study context: Spain, Italy and the United States supplied samples that represented acute and convalescent COVID-19. T cells, B-cell-depleted T cells, or PBMCs supplied cDNA or gDNA.

In the original analysis: From reference gene primer amplification, estimates of nucleated cell counts were derived. Repertoires were generated with immunoSEQ multiplex PCR, while TCRdb's copy carries only in-frame clones and drops some. V, J and clone size derive from that table, while D and trimming were established from the DNA sequence. Of around 20,000 clones in the sample, approximately 80% were seen once. The V call is TRBV6-4, the J call TRBJ2-2, with a weak D call TRBD1 (5 bases). This TCR was sampled from a human donor in a cohort sampled during active COVID-19. Input material: peripheral blood. The CDR3 spells CASSDSTDGGELFF. CDR3 in DNA: TGTGCCAGCAGTGACTCGACAGACGGCGGGGAGCTGTTTTTT.